The clone carrying this TCR beta chain appeared a single time. The CDR3 has 16 amino acids. The ends were cut back, 5 bases at V and 1 base at J, with 17 bases in the middle. Germline V gene lookup returns CDR1 ENHRY and CDR2 SYGVKD. These data belong to a study of OX40 agonist ivuxolimab in advanced cancers. Clones were sequenced by immunoSEQ multiplex PCR, and TCRdb holds only the in-frame ones, with some missing. The sample holds about 70,000 clones, about 92% seen once. A history of autoimmune disease or systemic immunosuppression excluded patients. The rearrangement joins TRBV10-3 to TRBJ1-1, with D maybe TRBD1 (6 bases). The material sequenced was CD4+ or CD8+ T cells sorted from blood, taken in a trial of the OX40 agonist ivuxolimab. The sequence was collected from an adult with an advanced solid tumor such as melanoma, head and neck, liver or kidney cancer. CDR3 nucleotide sequence: TGTGCCATCAGTCCGGGAGGGGGGGCCAAGAACACTGAAGCTTTCTTT. Translated: CAISPGGGAKNTEAFF.